These 18 T cell receptor beta chains were sequenced from one sample in a study of T cells in Graves' hyperthyroidism and ophthalmopathy. Amplification targeted TCR beta CDR3 regions from RNA transcripts. HTBI primers were the set used in a first-round RT-PCR of the TCR CDR3. TCRdb itself ran the multiplex PCR reads through MiXCR, one entry per CDR3 protein. Of approximately 620,000 distinct CDR3 sequences detected, approximately 15% appear once; the ten largest clones hold 3% to 4%. Sequencing used blood. These receptors all come from a woman in her thirties or forties with Graves' ophthalmopathy.

This chain links TRBV6-1 with TRBJ1-2; D unresolved. CDR1 MNHNS and CDR2 SASEGT come from the germline V gene. The ends were cut back, 6 bases at V and 0 bases at J, with 8 bases in the middle. This CDR3 region has 13 residues. CDR3 residues: CASRRGTNYGYTF. CDR3 nucleotides: TGTGCCAGCAGGAGAGGGACTAACTATGGCTACACCTTC.

This clonotype occurred many times. This chain links TRBV2 with TRBJ1-6, with 8 bases lining up with TRBD1. Germline V CDR1 and CDR2: SNHLY, FYNNEI. Trimming took 6 bases from V and 8 from J; bases not matched to a gene: 3. The CDR3 covers 13 residues. CDR3 sequence reads: CASSGQGDSPLHF. In DNA, the CDR3 is TGTGCCAGCAGCGGACAGGGTGATTCACCCCTCCACTTT.

V gene TRBV20-1 combines with J gene TRBJ1-5; unclear D gene. There are 12 residues in the CDR3. CDR1 DFQATT and CDR2 SNEGSKA come from the germline V gene (reference sequence). Trimming took 4 bases from V and 7 from J, leaving 11 bases between them. The CDR3 sequence: CSAKEGDQPQHF. The CDR3 DNA is TGCAGTGCTAAGGAGGGAGACCAGCCCCAGCATTTT.

The genes are TRBV2 and TRBJ2-1; TRBD2 matches at 8 bases. The CDR3 length is 14 residues. J gave up 5 bases and V 7 bases, and 7 bases lay outside the gene matches. CDR1 SNHLY and CDR2 FYNNEI come from the germline V gene. This CDR3 is CASNRGGSNNEQFF. The CDR3 DNA reads as TGTGCCAGCAACCGGGGGGGCTCTAACAATGAGCAGTTCTTC.

This chain joins TRBV7-9 and TRBJ1-4, with TRBD1 identical over 10 bases. The CDR3 runs 16 residues. J was trimmed by 6 bases and V by 6 bases; bases with no gene match: 10. The germline CDR1 and CDR2 sequences are SEHNR and FQNEAQ (reference sequence). As DNA, the CDR3 is TGTGCCAGCAGTCATACTGCCGGGACAGGGGATGAAAAACTGTTTTTT. Translation gives CASSHTAGTGDEKLFF. Filled out from reference TRBV7-9 and TRBJ1-4, the complete variable domain reads DTGVSQNPRHKITKRGQNVTFRCDPISEHNRLYWYRQTLGQGPEFLTYFQNEAQLEKSRLLSDRFSAERPKGSFSTLEIQRTEQGDSAMYLCASSHTAGTGDEKLFFGSGTQLSVL.

This CDR3 is CASSRTQDRRTDTQYF. The CDR3 nucleotides are TGCGCCAGCAGCCGAACGCAGGACCGACGCACAGATACGCAGTATTTT. This rearrangement joins TRBV4-1 to TRBJ2-3, with D hard to call. Germline CDR1 and CDR2: MGHRA and YSYEKL. This CDR3 is 16 amino acids long. Between the trimmed V and J ends, which lost 4 bases and 1 base, there was a span of 15 bases.

Worth noting for this clonotype: A much larger clone differs from this one at a single base, so this may be a read error. The V gene is TRBV6-1, the J gene TRBJ1-2, with 8 nucleotides matching TRBD1. Germline trimming cut 6 bases from V and 2 bases from J; bases unmatched to any gene: 2. The CDR3 extends over 13 amino acids. Per the germline V gene, CDR1 is MNHNS and CDR2 is SASEGT. CDR3 region: CASRGDRNYGYTF. In nucleotides, the CDR3 is TGTGCCAGCAGGGGGGACAGGAACTATGGCTACACCTTC.

V usage is TRBV5-1 and J usage is TRBJ2-5; 10 bases are a match to TRBD1. The V gene's germline CDR1 is SGHRS and CDR2 YFSETQ. The trim removed 1 base at V and 7 bases at J, leaving 10 bases unmatched. This CDR3 has 16 residues. DNA for the CDR3: TGCGCCAGCAGCTTGCAACCGGGACAGGGGATGGGGACCCAGTACTTC. Amino acid sequence: CASSLQPGQGMGTQYF. Filled out from reference TRBV5-1 and TRBJ2-5, the complete variable domain reads KAGVTQTPRYLIKTRGQQVTLSCSPISGHRSVSWYQQTPGQGLQFLFEYFSETQRNKGNFPGRFSGRQFSNSRSEMNVSTLELGDSALYLCASSLQPGQGMGTQYFGPGTRLLVL.

In this sample, this clonotype turned up many times. The DNA of the CDR3 is TGTGCCAGCAGCCCCCCCCTGGGAAGTAGCGGGGGAGGGGATACGCAGTATTTT. It codes for CASSPPLGSSGGGDTQYF. This chain uses TRBV11-2 with TRBJ2-3, with 9 bases fitting TRBD2. J lost 6 bases, V lost 5 bases, and 18 bases had no gene match. This CDR3 spans 18 amino acids. CDR1 is SGHAT, CDR2 FQNNGV, per germline.

This clonotype was detected many times. The chain uses TRBV18 and TRBJ2-7; a possible D gene is TRBD2 (6 bases). Trimming took 3 bases from V and 3 from J, leaving 12 bases between them. The CDR3 has 14 residues. Germline loops: CDR1 KGHSH, CDR2 LQKENI. CDR3 bases: TGTGCCAGCTCACCCCGGGACTCGGGCTACGAGCAGTACTTC. Translating gives CASSPRDSGYEQYF.

This rearrangement joins TRBV28 to TRBJ2-4; D uncertain. V was clipped by 1 base and J by 7 bases, with 14 bases between them. The V gene's germline CDR1 is MDHEN and CDR2 SYDVKM. The CDR3 length is 15 residues. The DNA of the CDR3 is TGTGCCAGCAGTTTATTATCAGGCGAGAGGAACATTCAGTACTTC. It yields the protein CASSLLSGERNIQYF.

This clonotype showed up just a few times. CDR3 residues: CSVEWSGSGYEQYF. The CDR3 nucleotides read TGCAGCGTTGAGTGGAGCGGGAGCGGGTACGAGCAGTACTTC. The V gene is TRBV29-1, the J gene TRBJ2-7, with TRBD2 identical over 8 bases. The CDR3 extends over 14 amino acids. CDR1 SQVTM and CDR2 ANQGSEA come from the germline V gene. The V and J ends lost 3 bases and 4 bases, in that order; junction bases with no gene match: 8.

This clonotype was observed many times. The chain couples TRBV28 to TRBJ1-1, with TRBD1 as a possible D gene (5 bases). Germline V CDR1 and CDR2: MDHEN, SYDVKM. This CDR3 comprises 15 residues. The V end was cut by 7 bases, the J end by 2 bases, with 17 bases between. CDR3 in DNA: TGTGCCAGCATCTACCCCGGGGACTCTAACACTGAAGCTTTCTTT. Its protein product is CASIYPGDSNTEAFF.

This clonotype was observed at least ten times. The chain carries TRBV2 and TRBJ1-2; no clear D. V lost 7 bases, J lost 6 bases, and 9 bases lay in between. The CDR3 extends over 11 amino acids. Germline V CDR1 and CDR2: SNHLY, FYNNEI. CDR3: CASTGGNGYTF. CDR3 DNA: TGTGCCAGCACCGGTGGGAATGGCTACACCTTC.

This clonotype has more than one count but fewer than ten. The rearrangement joins TRBV12-3 or TRBV12-4 to TRBJ2-2; TRBD2 might be the D (5 bases). This CDR3 contains 16 residues. With 4 bases removed from V and 5 bases from J, the gap between germline ends came to 17 bases. CDR3 sequence reads: CASSYWTAGGTGELFF. The CDR3 coding sequence is TGTGCCAGCAGTTATTGGACTGCCGGCGGTACCGGGGAGCTGTTTTTT.

This clonotype was counted a few times. V is TRBV29-1 and J is TRBJ2-1; D ambiguous. Per the germline V gene, CDR1 is SQVTM and CDR2 is ANQGSEA. The CDR3 covers 11 residues. V was cut by 4 bases and J by 7 bases, with 8 bases left in between. Written as DNA, the CDR3 is TGCAGCGTTGGACCGTTAAATGAGCAGTTCTTC. Protein: CSVGPLNEQFF.

This clonotype was observed many times. The rearrangement links TRBV11-2 to TRBJ2-7; TRBD2 is a possible D gene (6 bases). Germline lookup yields CDR1 SGHAT and CDR2 FQNNGV. The CDR3 spans 15 residues. V was cut by 5 bases and J by 4 bases, with 18 bases left in between. The CDR3 is CASSPVTAGPYEQYF. The DNA for the CDR3 is TGTGCCAGCAGCCCCGTTACCGCGGGACCATACGAGCAGTACTTC.

V usage is TRBV6-1 and J usage is TRBJ1-4, with D unresolved. Trimming removed 5 bases from V and 1 base from J, with 2 bases in between. The germline gives CDR1 MNHNS, CDR2 SASEGT. The CDR3 runs 12 residues. The CDR3 reads CASSQTNEKLFF. The CDR3 DNA sequence: TGTGCCAGCAGTCAAACTAATGAAAAACTGTTTTTT.